The entry below describes one TCR beta chain. With 1 base removed from V and 5 bases from J, the gap between germline ends came to 8 bases. The germline CDR1 and CDR2 sequences are PRHDT and FYEKMQ (reference sequence). The CDR3 is 13 residues long. Under the authors' procedure: Amplifying reference gene primers gave estimates of nucleated cell counts. The assay was immunoSEQ multiplex PCR, and TCRdb's table has in-frame clones only and misses some. Clone size and V and J calls were adopted from that table, with D and trimming inferred from the DNA. The sample holds more than 95,000 clones; approximately 85% are singletons and the top ten take about 5%. This sample was taken from a study of blood T cell repertoires in COVID-19. Background on the study: Sites in the United States, Italy and Spain provided acute and convalescent COVID-19 samples. Nucleic acid was either cDNA or gDNA, and it came from T cells, B-cell-depleted T cells, or PBMCs.

The material sequenced was peripheral blood. The rearrangement joins TRBV13 to TRBJ1-2, with D hard to call. This sequence originates from a man in his sixties with acute or convalescent COVID-19. The CDR3 nucleotides read TGTGCCAGCAGCTTAGCACAGTCATATGGCTACACCTTC. Residues: CASSLAQSYGYTF.